The rows below give T cell receptor beta chains drawn from one sample of a study of cytomegalovirus exposure and HLA in healthy donors. Produced via immunoSEQ multiplex PCR; TCRdb's table is partial and in-frame only. This sample has 100,000 to 150,000 clones, with about 70% found just once. Sequenced input: PBMCs. Receptors were obtained from a woman aged 60-75 years in good health and CMV-seropositive. The CDR3 runs from the conserved cysteine through the conserved F or W. Each record gives: V gene, J gene, D gene, clone size, CDR3 DNA, CDR3 protein. D genes are given only for firm matches. Size tells how often a clone was seen (once, few, many) or the class of an expanded clone, and some rows leave it out.

v_call: TRBV11-2
j_call: TRBJ1-4
d_call: NA
clone_size: NA
cdr3_nt: TGTGCCAGCACCACGGGGTATGAAAAACTGTTTTTT
cdr3_aa: CASTTGYEKLFF

v_call: TRBV9
j_call: TRBJ1-1
d_call: NA
clone_size: once
cdr3_nt: TGTGCCAGCAGCGTAGAACAGGATCTGAACACTGAAGCTTTCTTT
cdr3_aa: CASSVEQDLNTEAFF

v_call: TRBV7-8
j_call: TRBJ1-2
d_call: NA
clone_size: few
cdr3_nt: TGTGCCAGCAACCCCCTACAGGGATGGTATGGCTACACCTTC
cdr3_aa: CASNPLQGWYGYTF

v_call: TRBV19
j_call: TRBJ2-2
d_call: NA
clone_size: NA
cdr3_nt: TGTGCCAGTAGTATAGATCCAGGGAACACCGGGGAGCTGTTTTTT
cdr3_aa: CASSIDPGNTGELFF

v_call: TRBV7-2
j_call: TRBJ2-7
d_call: TRBD2
clone_size: once
cdr3_nt: TGTGCCAGCAGCCTTGGGACTAGCGGAACGACCCAGGGCGAGCAGTACTTC
cdr3_aa: CASSLGTSGTTQGEQYF

v_call: TRBV6-1
j_call: TRBJ1-6
d_call: TRBD1
clone_size: NA
cdr3_nt: TGTGCCAGCAGTGAAGTCCCCGGACAGGGAATTATGTCCTATAATTCACCCCTCCACTTT
cdr3_aa: CASSEVPGQGIMSYNSPLHF

v_call: TRBV7-3
j_call: TRBJ2-1
d_call: TRBD2
clone_size: NA
cdr3_nt: TGTGCCAGCAGCCGGGAGGCGGGGGGGTACAATGAGCAGTTCTTC
cdr3_aa: CASSREAGGYNEQFF

v_call: TRBV7-9
j_call: TRBJ1-3
d_call: NA
clone_size: NA
cdr3_nt: TGTGCCAGCAGCTTAGTGGCAGGGGCTCGACCTGGAAACACCATATATTTT
cdr3_aa: CASSLVAGARPGNTIYF

v_call: TRBV28
j_call: TRBJ1-6
d_call: TRBD1
clone_size: once
cdr3_nt: TGTGCCAGCAGAGGGACAGGGGGCATAGATTCACCCCTCCACTTT
cdr3_aa: CASRGTGGIDSPLHF

v_call: TRBV19
j_call: TRBJ2-2
d_call: NA
clone_size: NA
cdr3_nt: TGTGCCAGTAACCTCAGGGGTAACACCGGGGAGCTGTTTTTT
cdr3_aa: CASNLRGNTGELFF

v_call: TRBV5-4
j_call: TRBJ2-5
d_call: NA
clone_size: NA
cdr3_nt: TGTGCCAGCAGCTTGGCCGGGAGTTATGAGCAGTACTTC
cdr3_aa: CASSLAGSYEQYF

v_call: TRBV30
j_call: TRBJ1-1
d_call: TRBD1
clone_size: NA
cdr3_nt: TGTGCCTGGAGTGGGGGACAGGGGGCGACGAACACTGAAGCTTTCTTT
cdr3_aa: CAWSGGQGATNTEAFF

v_call: TRBV5-1
j_call: TRBJ2-3
d_call: TRBD2
clone_size: few
cdr3_nt: TGCGCCAGCAGCTTCACTAGCGGGAGCACAGATACGCAGTATTTT
cdr3_aa: CASSFTSGSTDTQYF

v_call: TRBV7-6
j_call: TRBJ1-1
d_call: NA
clone_size: NA
cdr3_nt: TGTGCCAGCAGCTTAAGTGGAGGGAGGAACACTGAAGCTTTCTTT
cdr3_aa: CASSLSGGRNTEAFF

v_call: TRBV19
j_call: TRBJ2-7
d_call: NA
clone_size: NA
cdr3_nt: TGTGCCAGTAGTAAGGGAGCCTACGAGCAGTACTTC
cdr3_aa: CASSKGAYEQYF

v_call: TRBV30
j_call: TRBJ1-2
d_call: TRBD1
clone_size: once
cdr3_nt: TGTGCCTGGAGTGTAAGGGGGCTGACGAGAGGCTACACCTTC
cdr3_aa: CAWSVRGLTRGYTF

v_call: TRBV5-1
j_call: TRBJ2-7
d_call: NA
clone_size: NA
cdr3_nt: TGCGCCAGCAGCTTGGGTCATGCAGGGTTCTACGAGCAGTACTTC
cdr3_aa: CASSLGHAGFYEQYF

v_call: TRBV18
j_call: TRBJ1-1
d_call: TRBD1
clone_size: NA
cdr3_nt: TGTGCCAGCTCTAGGGACAGCATGAACACTGAAGCTTTCTTT
cdr3_aa: CASSRDSMNTEAFF

v_call: TRBV2
j_call: TRBJ1-2
d_call: TRBD1
clone_size: once
cdr3_nt: TGTGCCAGCAGTGATCCGGGACAGGGTAACTATGGCTACACCTTC
cdr3_aa: CASSDPGQGNYGYTF

v_call: TRBV7-2
j_call: TRBJ2-2
d_call: NA
clone_size: NA
cdr3_nt: TGTGCCAGCAGCTTACAGGTCGCGAACACCGGGGAGCTGTTTTTT
cdr3_aa: CASSLQVANTGELFF

v_call: TRBV5-4
j_call: TRBJ2-3
d_call: NA
clone_size: few
cdr3_nt: TGTGCCAGCAGTCAGGGCGAGGCAGATACGCAGTATTTT
cdr3_aa: CASSQGEADTQYF

v_call: TRBV2
j_call: TRBJ2-7
d_call: NA
clone_size: NA
cdr3_nt: TGTGCCAGCAGGGGGGGAGTGGGGCCCTATGATCAGTACTTC
cdr3_aa: CASRGGVGPYDQYF

v_call: TRBV14
j_call: TRBJ1-6
d_call: TRBD1
clone_size: NA
cdr3_nt: TGTGCCAGCAGCCTTATACAGGGGGCGTCCTCTAATTCACCCCTCCACTTT
cdr3_aa: CASSLIQGASSNSPLHF

v_call: TRBV30
j_call: TRBJ1-6
d_call: NA
clone_size: few
cdr3_nt: TGTGCCTGGGGGGGACTGGAATATAATTCACCCCTCCACTTT
cdr3_aa: CAWGGLEYNSPLHF

v_call: TRBV19
j_call: TRBJ2-3
d_call: NA
clone_size: few
cdr3_nt: TGTGCCAGTAGTATAGGATTAGGAACCGAGACTAGCACAGATACGCAGTATTTT
cdr3_aa: CASSIGLGTETSTDTQYF

v_call: TRBV12-5
j_call: TRBJ1-1
d_call: NA
clone_size: NA
cdr3_nt: TGTGCTAGTGCCAAACGCCAGTTTGAAGCTTTCTTT
cdr3_aa: CASAKRQFEAFF

v_call: TRBV7-6
j_call: TRBJ2-3
d_call: NA
clone_size: NA
cdr3_nt: TGTGCCAGCAGCTTACGTCAGAGCACAGATACGCAGTATTTT
cdr3_aa: CASSLRQSTDTQYF

v_call: TRBV7-9
j_call: TRBJ2-7
d_call: TRBD2
clone_size: NA
cdr3_nt: TGTGCCAGCAGCTCCCTAGCGGGAGGGCCTGGCGGCGAGCAGTACTTC
cdr3_aa: CASSSLAGGPGGEQYF

v_call: TRBV18
j_call: TRBJ2-3
d_call: NA
clone_size: NA
cdr3_nt: TGTGCCAGCTCACCAAGACAAAACACAGATACGCAGTATTTT
cdr3_aa: CASSPRQNTDTQYF

v_call: TRBV5-1
j_call: TRBJ1-2
d_call: NA
clone_size: NA
cdr3_nt: TGCGCCAGCAGCTTGGGTGGTTTTTTGAGAGGATATGGCTACACCTTC
cdr3_aa: CASSLGGFLRGYGYTF

v_call: TRBV19
j_call: TRBJ2-3
d_call: NA
clone_size: NA
cdr3_nt: TGTGCCAGTAGCTACCTGTCGGATACGCAGTATTTT
cdr3_aa: CASSYLSDTQYF

v_call: TRBV15
j_call: TRBJ2-3
d_call: NA
clone_size: NA
cdr3_nt: TGTGCCACCAGCAGAGATCGGGGGACGGCGCAAGATACGCAGTATTTT
cdr3_aa: CATSRDRGTAQDTQYF

v_call: TRBV2
j_call: TRBJ1-1
d_call: NA
clone_size: NA
cdr3_nt: TGTGCCAGCACCACTACGCGGGGTTTGGGCACTGAAGCTTTCTTT
cdr3_aa: CASTTTRGLGTEAFF

v_call: TRBV7-9
j_call: TRBJ2-1
d_call: TRBD2
clone_size: NA
cdr3_nt: TGTGCCAGCAGCTTGGGTAGCGGACTAGCTTCCAATGAGCAGTTCTTC
cdr3_aa: CASSLGSGLASNEQFF

v_call: TRBV7-8
j_call: TRBJ1-4
d_call: TRBD1
clone_size: NA
cdr3_nt: TGTGCCAGCAGCTTAGGAAAGGGGGCGCGTAATGAAAAACTGTTTTTT
cdr3_aa: CASSLGKGARNEKLFF

v_call: TRBV5-1
j_call: TRBJ1-6
d_call: TRBD1
clone_size: NA
cdr3_nt: TGCGCCAGCAGCTTAACCGGGACAGCTAATTCACCCCTCCACTTT
cdr3_aa: CASSLTGTANSPLHF

v_call: TRBV19
j_call: TRBJ1-1
d_call: NA
clone_size: NA
cdr3_nt: TGTGCCAGTAGTGAACAGGGCACTGAAGCTTTCTTT
cdr3_aa: CASSEQGTEAFF

v_call: TRBV7-3
j_call: TRBJ2-1
d_call: NA
clone_size: NA
cdr3_nt: TGTGCCAGCAGCCCTAGCTCCTACAATGAGCAGTTCTTC
cdr3_aa: CASSPSSYNEQFF

v_call: TRBV29-1
j_call: TRBJ1-2
d_call: NA
clone_size: NA
cdr3_nt: TGCAGCGTTACGACAGGCTATGGCTACACCTTC
cdr3_aa: CSVTTGYGYTF

v_call: TRBV28
j_call: TRBJ1-2
d_call: TRBD1
clone_size: NA
cdr3_nt: TGTGCCAGCAGTTTATCGAGGACAGGATACACCTTC
cdr3_aa: CASSLSRTGYTF

v_call: TRBV10-3
j_call: TRBJ1-2
d_call: NA
clone_size: NA
cdr3_nt: TGTGCCATCAGTGAGTCCATTAGGTACCGAGGAGGCTACACCTTC
cdr3_aa: CAISESIRYRGGYTF